The clone carrying this T cell receptor (beta chain) came up a few times. Its antigen is not identified. Patients with uncontrolled infections, other autoimmune diseases, pregnancy or lactation were excluded. The CDR3 consists of 16 residues. The V and J ends lost 3 bases and 5 bases respectively, with 23 bases between them. Germline CDR1 reads DFQATT; CDR2 reads SNEGSKA (reference sequence). It was RNA transcripts that yielded the amplified TCR beta CDR3 regions. Initially, a first-round RT-PCR of the TCR CDR3 employed the HTBI primer set. A single record per CDR3 protein comes from TCRdb applying MiXCR to the multiplex PCR reads. In the table there are approximately 620,000 distinct CDR3 sequences, about 14% of which are singletons. This entry is derived from a study of T cells in Graves' hyperthyroidism and ophthalmopathy. General observations from the study: Blood samples included most of the expanded thyroid clonotypes exceeding 0.001.

The TCR comes from a woman aged 25 to 39 with Graves' hyperthyroidism that later progressed to Graves' ophthalmopathy. The material sequenced was blood. The chain is built from TRBV20-1 and TRBJ2-7; D uncertain. The CDR3 DNA sequence: TGCAGTGCTAGGACCGCCTCTCCCGAGCTAATGAACGAGCAGTACTTC. Protein product: CSARTASPELMNEQYF.